This T cell receptor (beta chain) was sequenced for a study of long-term antiretroviral therapy in people with HIV. Notes on the study in general: It was observed that HIV repertoires exhibited narrower CDR3 length ranges than controls.

Survey-level immunoSEQ v3.0 assays were run. Produced via immunoSEQ multiplex PCR; TCRdb's table is partial and in-frame only. The sample has over 25,000 clones; roughly 90% are singletons. The United States was where all participants with HIV were treated. Concerning this clone itself: What it binds is unknown.

Germline V gene lookup returns CDR1 SGHAT and CDR2 FQNNGV. This CDR3 comprises 17 residues. The V gene end was trimmed by 0 bases and the J gene end by 3 bases; junction bases not matched to a gene: 9. The source is a woman aged 18-29 years with HIV. The rearrangement uses TRBV11-2 and TRBJ2-7, with 9 bases matching TRBD2. The input for sequencing was unsorted PBMCs, taken 0.5 years after starting antiretroviral therapy. CDR3 DNA: TGTGCCAGCAGCTTAGAAAACATTGGGACTAGCTTCTACGAGCAGTACTTC. Translating it yields CASSLENIGTSFYEQYF.